Below are 21 T cell receptor beta chains sequenced from a single sample in a study of T cell repertoires in cytomegalovirus infection. TCRdb reprocessed the reads with MiXCR, giving one entry per CDR3 protein. The repertoire has about 180,000 distinct CDR3 sequences, about 22% of them found once; the top ten carry roughly 25%. The antigens for these receptors are not known. The source material was CD8+ T cells from cultured PBMCs, sampled from culture after CMV antigen stimulation. Every receptor here comes from a human donor in good health (CMV status not recorded). Some clones in this sample may be carry-over from other donors' samples.

This clonotype was seen a handful of times. The V gene is TRBV7-9, the J gene TRBJ2-7; TRBD1 agrees at 11 bases. The trim removed 5 bases at V and 2 bases at J, leaving 11 bases unmatched. The CDR3 is 17 amino acids. The V gene's germline CDR1 is SEHNR and CDR2 FQNEAQ (reference sequence). The CDR3 bases are TGTGCCAGCAGCCCACCTACCGGGACAGGGGGACCCTACGAGCAGTACTTC. Translated, it gives CASSPPTGTGGPYEQYF.

This chain uses TRBV6-6 with TRBJ1-1; D is perhaps TRBD1 (6 bases). V was cut by 0 bases and J by 4 bases, with 21 bases left in between. Germline CDR1 and CDR2: MNHNY and SVGAGI (reference sequence). CDR3 length: 18 amino acids. CDR3 nucleotides: TGTGCCAGCAGTTACTCGGACAGAACCTATTCCACGGGCACTGAAGCTTTCTTT. Translated: CASSYSDRTYSTGTEAFF.

In DNA form, the CDR3 reads TGTGCCAGCAGCTTATTTCCGAGGAGCTCTGGGGCCAACGTCCTGACTTTC. This encodes CASSLFPRSSGANVLTF. J is TRBJ2-6 and V is TRBV7-6; D is unclear. Trimming cost V 2 bases and J 0 bases, with 11 bases left between them. CDR3 size: 17 residues. Germline CDR1 is SGHVS and CDR2 is FNYEAQ.

This chain links TRBV11-2 with TRBJ1-6; possible D gene TRBD1, 6 bases. Trimming shortened V by 3 bases and J by 10 bases, and 28 bases separated the two germline ends. Germline V lookup: CDR1 SGHAT, CDR2 FQNNGV. There are 19 residues in the CDR3. DNA of the CDR3: TGTGCCAGCAGCTTTCAGAAGAGGACAGCCGCTTATAATTTATCACCCCTCCACTTT. Its protein is CASSFQKRTAAYNLSPLHF.

This clonotype has more than one count but fewer than ten. The chain combines TRBV7-8 with TRBJ2-3; 9 bases are shared with TRBD2. J was trimmed by 3 bases and V by 1 base; bases with no gene match: 8. Germline-derived CDR1 and CDR2 are SGHVS and FQNEAQ. The CDR3 consists of 17 residues. CDR3 DNA sequence: TGTGCCAGCAGCTTAGGTCCCGGGACTAGCCCGACAGATACGCAGTATTTT. Its protein is CASSLGPGTSPTDTQYF.

This chain connects TRBV7-8 to TRBJ1-1; TRBD1 might be the D (6 bases). V lost 6 bases and J lost 1, with 21 bases in between. The CDR3 consists of 17 residues. Germline values: CDR1 SGHVS, CDR2 FQNEAQ. The CDR3, as DNA: TGTGCCAGCAGGAGGGGGGCCGGGGGGGCGGCGAACACTGAAGCTTTCTTT. Its protein product is CASRRGAGGAANTEAFF.

The rearrangement links TRBV7-9 to TRBJ1-1; D perhaps matches TRBD1 (5 bases). The CDR3 sequence is 15 residues long. The V end was cut by 4 bases, the J end by 0 bases, with 12 bases between. From germline, CDR1 is SEHNR and CDR2 FQNEAQ (reference sequence). The chain's CDR3 is CASSSTEGLNTEAFF. In nucleotides, the CDR3 is TGTGCCAGCAGCTCGACAGAGGGCTTGAACACTGAAGCTTTCTTT.

This clonotype was seen a few times. The chain's CDR3 is CASSYDSSIISGANVLTF. The CDR3 DNA sequence: TGTGCCAGCAGCTACGACAGTAGCATAATCTCTGGGGCCAACGTCCTGACTTTC. The V and J genes are TRBV11-1 and TRBJ2-6; possible D gene TRBD1, 5 bases. CDR1 and CDR2 (germline): SGHAT, FQDESV (reference sequence). CDR3 length: 18 residues. V gave up 4 bases and J gave up 0 bases, with 16 bases separating them.

The chain combines TRBV7-6 with TRBJ2-3; 7 bases fit TRBD2. Germline CDR1 and CDR2: SGHVS and FNYEAQ. The J segment lost 3 bases and the V segment lost 1 base, leaving 4 bases of the junction unmatched. The CDR3 is 15 residues long. The CDR3 protein is CASSLVGGWTDTQYF. Written as DNA, the CDR3 is TGTGCCAGCAGCTTAGTGGGGGGGTGGACAGATACGCAGTATTTT.

This clonotype was picked up a small number of times. The chain uses TRBV5-6 and TRBJ1-6, with 9 bases lining up with TRBD1. Germline CDR1 and CDR2: SGHDT and YYEEEE. The junction had 9 bases not matched to a gene; V was cut back by 8 bases and J by 9 bases. The CDR3 length is 14 residues. The CDR3 bases are TGTGCCAGAACCGACAGGGGGTTGCGTTCACCCCTCCACTTT. Translating gives CARTDRGLRSPLHF.

The chain joins TRBV12-5 to TRBJ2-1, with 8 bases aligning to TRBD2. V was clipped by 3 bases and J by 9 bases; unmatched bases: 7. The length of the CDR3 is 14 residues. Germline V lookup: CDR1 LGHNT, CDR2 FRNRAP. The CDR3 DNA follows: TGTGCTAGTGGTTTAAAGGCGGGGGGCCTTGAGCAGTTCTTC. It is translated as CASGLKAGGLEQFF.

This clonotype occurred once. This chain uses TRBV12-3 or TRBV12-4 with TRBJ2-3; 11 bases align to TRBD1. CDR3 length: 18 residues. Trimming cost V 3 bases and J 5 bases; bases outside gene matches: 13. For the CDR3, the DNA is TGTGCCAGCAGTTTCTTCCCCGGGGACAGGGGGGTGGGAGATACGCAGTATTTT. Its protein product is CASSFFPGDRGVGDTQYF.

A word on this clonotype: One junction end does not reproduce the germline sequence, and a read error may be involved. The chain joins TRBV19 to TRBJ1-2, with D tentatively TRBD1 (6 bases). In germline, CDR1 is LNHDA, CDR2 SQIVND (reference sequence). The CDR3 length is 13 residues. CDR3 in amino acids: CASTKDSFYRYTF. The CDR3 DNA follows: TGTGCCAGTACCAAGGACAGTTTCTATCGCTACACCTTC.

This clonotype has only a few counts. The chain employs TRBV4-1 and TRBJ1-1; D perhaps matches TRBD1 (5 bases). The germline CDR1 and CDR2 sequences are MGHRA and YSYEKL. V was clipped by 0 bases and J by 5 bases, with 22 bases between them. The CDR3 has 18 amino acids. In DNA form, the CDR3 reads TGCGCCAGCAGCCAAGATCTCCCGGGACGTGTCTACGGAACTGAAGCTTTCTTT. This gives the protein CASSQDLPGRVYGTEAFF.

To note about this clonotype: A read error may account for a junction end that differs from germline. V is TRBV6-4 and J is TRBJ2-2; the D call may be TRBD1 or TRBD2 (5 bases each). Germline-derived CDR1 and CDR2 are MRHNA and SNTAGT. The CDR3 is made up of 15 amino acids. CDR3 nucleotides: TGTGCCAGCAGTTCAGGGCAGAGTGGAACCGGGGTGCTGTTTTTT. This sequence encodes CASSSGQSGTGVLFF.

V gene TRBV27 combines with J gene TRBJ1-2; TRBD1 matches at 8 bases. With 8 bases clipped from V and 2 bases from J, the junction kept 7 bases outside the gene matches. Germline-derived CDR1 and CDR2 are MNHEY and SMNVEV (reference sequence). The CDR3 is made up of 14 amino acids. CDR3 nucleotide sequence: TGTGCCAGCGGACAGGGACGACGGAACTATGGCTACACCTTC. This gives the protein CASGQGRRNYGYTF.

V usage is TRBV7-8 and J usage is TRBJ2-3; unclear D gene. Germline V lookup: CDR1 SGHVS, CDR2 FQNEAQ. This CDR3 has 13 amino acids. V was clipped by 7 bases and J by 3 bases, with 11 bases between them. Here the CDR3 DNA reads TGTGCCAGCATGCGGTTGGAGACAGATACGCAGTATTTT. Translation: CASMRLETDTQYF.

This clonotype has just a few counts. This chain's CDR3 is CASSYPGLENEKLFF. The CDR3 region has the DNA TGTGCCAGCAGCTACCCGGGACTGGAGAATGAAAAACTGTTTTTT. The rearrangement links TRBV7-9 to TRBJ1-4, with D tentatively TRBD1 (5 bases). The CDR3 extends over 15 amino acids. Trimming removed 4 bases at V and 5 bases at J, with 14 bases between. In germline, CDR1 is SEHNR, CDR2 FQNEAQ (reference sequence).

The chain recombines TRBV12-3 or TRBV12-4 with TRBJ2-5; 7 bases map to TRBD1. The CDR3 is made up of 13 amino acids. The J segment lost 2 bases and the V segment lost 8 bases, leaving 5 bases of the junction unmatched. As DNA, the CDR3 is TGTGCCAGCTCACAGGGGTCACAAGAGACCCAGTACTTC. Its protein product is CASSQGSQETQYF.

With respect to this clonotype: The junction does not match germline at one end; this may be a read error. This chain uses TRBV6-2 or TRBV6-3 with TRBJ2-7, with D perhaps TRBD1 or TRBD2 (5 bases each). The CDR3 loop spans 16 amino acids. The germline gives CDR1 MNHEY, CDR2 SVGEGT. The CDR3 loop reads CDSSYEVGSGLYEQYF. DNA for the CDR3: TGTGACAGCAGTTACGAAGTAGGGTCGGGGCTCTACGAGCAGTACTTC.

This chain connects TRBV20-1 to TRBJ1-6; 9 nucleotides agree with TRBD1. The germline V gene has CDR1 DFQATT and CDR2 SNEGSKA (reference sequence). Losses at the gene ends were 0 bases for V and 1 base for J; bases not matched to a gene: 4. CDR3 size: 17 residues. In nucleotides, the CDR3 is TGCAGTGCTAGAGATAGGGGGACAGGGTCCTATAATTCACCCCTCCACTTT. Translation: CSARDRGTGSYNSPLHF.